These T cell receptor beta chains were read from a single sample in a study of healthy donors' naive CD4 and CD8 T cells. TCRdb fed the reads into MiXCR, producing one record per CDR3 protein. The sample shows 180,000 or so distinct CDR3 sequences, around 74% of them seen only once. What was sequenced was naive CD4+ and CD8+ T cells sorted from blood, pooled from several donors. These receptors were collected from a pool of human donors in good health; the sample pools cells from several healthy donors. CDR3s include the opening cysteine and the closing phenylalanine or tryptophan. D genes are given only for firm matches. Size is stated for part of the rows, as once, few or many counts, or as a class when the clone is expanded.

clone_size: -
d_call: -
v_call: TRBV29-1
j_call: TRBJ2-2
cdr3_aa: CSVAQGGELFF
cdr3_nt: TGCAGCGTTGCCCAGGGCGGGGAGCTGTTTTTT

clone_size: few
d_call: -
v_call: TRBV29-1
j_call: TRBJ2-1
cdr3_aa: CSGNTGSSYNEQFF
cdr3_nt: TGCAGCGGGAATACAGGGAGCTCCTACAATGAGCAGTTCTTC

clone_size: -
d_call: TRBD2
v_call: TRBV12-3/TRBV12-4
j_call: TRBJ2-7
cdr3_aa: CASSLTGRPYEQYF
cdr3_nt: TGTGCCAGCAGTTTGACCGGGAGGCCCTACGAGCAGTACTTC

clone_size: -
d_call: -
v_call: TRBV6-2/TRBV6-3
j_call: TRBJ2-2
cdr3_aa: CASNIRNTGELFF
cdr3_nt: TGTGCCAGCAATATACGGAACACCGGGGAGCTGTTTTTT

clone_size: -
d_call: TRBD2
v_call: TRBV10-3
j_call: TRBJ2-1
cdr3_aa: CAISEGTSVSYNEQFF
cdr3_nt: TGTGCCATCAGTGAAGGGACTAGCGTGTCCTACAATGAGCAGTTCTTC

clone_size: -
d_call: -
v_call: TRBV29-1
j_call: TRBJ1-1
cdr3_aa: CSVDEGITEAFF
cdr3_nt: TGCAGCGTTGATGAGGGAATCACTGAAGCTTTCTTT

clone_size: -
d_call: -
v_call: TRBV12-3/TRBV12-4
j_call: TRBJ2-7
cdr3_aa: CASSSTDYEQYF
cdr3_nt: TGTGCCAGCAGTTCTACGGACTACGAGCAGTACTTC

clone_size: -
d_call: -
v_call: TRBV20-1
j_call: TRBJ2-5
cdr3_aa: CSARDTQRAEETQYF
cdr3_nt: TGCAGTGCTAGAGATACCCAGCGGGCGGAAGAGACCCAGTACTTC

clone_size: -
d_call: TRBD1
v_call: TRBV19
j_call: TRBJ1-5
cdr3_aa: CASKVQGAGQPQHF
cdr3_nt: TGTGCCAGTAAGGTCCAGGGGGCGGGTCAGCCCCAGCATTTT

clone_size: -
d_call: -
v_call: TRBV19
j_call: TRBJ1-1
cdr3_aa: CASSIDLVARVKTEAFF
cdr3_nt: TGTGCCAGTAGTATAGATCTGGTGGCCAGGGTCAAGACTGAAGCTTTCTTT

clone_size: -
d_call: -
v_call: TRBV12-3/TRBV12-4
j_call: TRBJ2-7
cdr3_aa: CASSLAWTVNYEQYF
cdr3_nt: TGTGCCAGCAGTTTAGCGTGGACAGTCAACTACGAGCAGTACTTC

clone_size: once
d_call: -
v_call: TRBV5-1
j_call: TRBJ2-1
cdr3_aa: CASSSPRFPINEQFF
cdr3_nt: TGCGCCAGCAGCTCACCCCGATTCCCCATTAATGAGCAGTTCTTC

clone_size: -
d_call: -
v_call: TRBV12-3/TRBV12-4
j_call: TRBJ2-1
cdr3_aa: CASSQYNEQFF
cdr3_nt: TGTGCCAGCAGTCAATACAATGAGCAGTTCTTC

clone_size: few
d_call: TRBD1
v_call: TRBV29-1
j_call: TRBJ2-7
cdr3_aa: CSVDLGTASSEQYF
cdr3_nt: TGCAGCGTCGACCTCGGGACAGCCTCCTCCGAGCAGTACTTC

clone_size: -
d_call: -
v_call: TRBV27
j_call: TRBJ2-5
cdr3_aa: CASSSPRPPRSF
cdr3_nt: TGTGCCAGCAGTTCCCCTCGCCCGCCTCGGAGCTTC

clone_size: -
d_call: -
v_call: TRBV18
j_call: TRBJ2-5
cdr3_aa: CASSPAQETQYF
cdr3_nt: TGTGCCAGCTCACCGGCTCAAGAGACCCAGTACTTC

clone_size: -
d_call: -
v_call: TRBV6-5
j_call: TRBJ1-5
cdr3_aa: CASSYSKPGMGNQPQHF
cdr3_nt: TGTGCCAGCAGTTACTCGAAGCCAGGGATGGGCAATCAGCCCCAGCATTTT

clone_size: -
d_call: -
v_call: TRBV27
j_call: TRBJ2-1
cdr3_aa: CASSLSSGDTYNEQFF
cdr3_nt: TGTGCCAGCAGTTTAAGTAGCGGAGACACCTACAATGAGCAGTTCTTC

clone_size: -
d_call: -
v_call: TRBV27
j_call: TRBJ1-6
cdr3_aa: CASSLLSSPLHF
cdr3_nt: TGTGCCAGCAGTTTATTAAGTTCACCCCTCCACTTT

clone_size: -
d_call: -
v_call: TRBV11-3
j_call: TRBJ2-5
cdr3_aa: CASRKTEETQYF
cdr3_nt: TGTGCCAGCAGGAAGACGGAGGAGACCCAGTACTTC

clone_size: -
d_call: -
v_call: TRBV13
j_call: TRBJ2-3
cdr3_aa: CASSLDASGTDTQYF
cdr3_nt: TGTGCCAGCAGCTTAGACGCCTCGGGAACAGATACGCAGTATTTT

clone_size: -
d_call: -
v_call: TRBV6-5
j_call: TRBJ2-7
cdr3_aa: CASSTTESYEQYF
cdr3_nt: TGTGCCAGCAGTACCACAGAAAGCTACGAGCAGTACTTC

clone_size: -
d_call: TRBD1
v_call: TRBV29-1
j_call: TRBJ2-1
cdr3_aa: CSVEDMTGYEQFF
cdr3_nt: TGCAGCGTTGAAGACATGACAGGGTATGAGCAGTTCTTC

clone_size: -
d_call: -
v_call: TRBV11-2
j_call: TRBJ2-4
cdr3_aa: CASSFNLDIQYF
cdr3_nt: TGTGCCAGCAGCTTCAATCTGGACATTCAGTACTTC